These 10 T cell receptor beta chains originate from one sample sequenced in a study of blood T cell repertoires in COVID-19. The repertoire was sequenced with immunoSEQ multiplex PCR; TCRdb's copy has only in-frame clones and lacks some. This repertoire shows about 190,000 clones, around 80% found once; its top ten account for 9.5% to 15%. Material: peripheral blood. Receptor source: a woman aged 50 to 60 with acute or convalescent COVID-19.

This sequence joins TRBV28 and TRBJ1-5, with D perhaps matching TRBD1 (5 bases). The V gene lost 6 bases and the J gene lost 4 bases, with 13 bases spanning the gap. The length of the CDR3 is 14 residues. The germline V gene encodes CDR1 MDHEN and CDR2 SYDVKM. CDR3 loop: CASRPTVLNQPQHF. CDR3 DNA: TGTGCCAGCAGACCGACAGTCCTTAATCAGCCCCAGCATTTT. The full variable domain, in which reference TRBV28 and TRBJ1-5 provide the parts outside the CDR3, is DVKVTQSSRYLVKRTGEKVFLECVQDMDHENMFWYRQDPGLGLRLIYFSYDVKMKEKGDIPEGYSVSREKKERFSLILESASTNQTSMYLCASRPTVLNQPQHFGDGTRLSIL.

CDR3 region: CASSLAQSENTEAFF. The CDR3 nucleotides are TGCGCCAGCAGCTTGGCCCAGAGCGAGAACACTGAAGCTTTCTTT. The genes are TRBV5-1 and TRBJ1-1; no reliable D call. CDR1 and CDR2 from the germline V gene are SGHRS and YFSETQ. V was trimmed by 0 bases and J by 1 base, leaving 10 bases between them. CDR3 size: 15 residues.

The CDR3 is CASSSRSGGSDTQYF. Here the CDR3 DNA reads TGTGCCAGCTCATCCCGAAGCGGAGGGTCAGATACGCAGTATTTT. The V gene is TRBV18, the J gene TRBJ2-3, with D possibly matching TRBD2 (6 bases). The V end lost 5 bases, the J end lost 4 bases, and 16 bases lay between the germline ends. CDR3 length equals 15 residues. The germline V gene encodes CDR1 KGHSH and CDR2 LQKENI. The full variable domain, rest sourced from reference TRBV18 and TRBJ2-3, is NAGVMQNPRHLVRRRGQEARLRCSPMKGHSHVYWYRQLPEEGLKFMVYLQKENIIDESGMPKERFSAEFPKEGPSILRIQQVVRGDSAAYFCASSSRSGGSDTQYFGPGTRLTVL.

The genes are TRBV6-6 and TRBJ1-5; 11 nucleotides align to TRBD1. In germline, CDR1 is MNHNY, CDR2 SVGAGI (reference sequence). The CDR3 consists of 16 residues. V lost 5 bases, J lost 6 bases, and 9 bases stayed unmatched. The CDR3 region is CASSLRTGGERQPQHF. The DNA of the CDR3 is TGTGCCAGCAGTCTCCGGACAGGGGGCGAACGTCAGCCCCAGCATTTT.

The chain uses TRBV28 and TRBJ1-6; D perhaps matches TRBD1 (6 bases). Germline assignment: CDR1 MDHEN and CDR2 SYDVKM. This CDR3 comprises 14 residues. V was pared by 4 bases and J by 12 bases, with 16 bases between. CDR3 region: CASSSTGTWVPLHF. CDR3 DNA sequence: TGTGCCAGCAGTTCAACCGGGACATGGGTACCCCTCCACTTT.

The chain is built from TRBV18 and TRBJ1-1; D not resolved. V gave up 2 bases and J gave up 3 bases, with 13 bases separating them. CDR3 length: 15 amino acids. Germline V lookup: CDR1 KGHSH, CDR2 LQKENI. CDR3 bases: TGTGCCAGCTCACCAAAAAATGGCGGCTACACTGAAGCTTTCTTT. It encodes CASSPKNGGYTEAFF.

This clone was seen only a few times. The rearrangement links TRBV18 to TRBJ2-7; D ambiguous. Trimming took 2 bases from V and 1 from J, leaving 12 bases between them. CDR3 length equals 15 residues. Germline V gives CDR1 KGHSH, CDR2 LQKENI. CDR3 sequence reads: CASSPSSSGSYEQYF. For the CDR3, the DNA is TGTGCCAGCTCACCATCCTCCAGTGGTTCCTACGAGCAGTACTTC.

This chain connects TRBV6-5 to TRBJ2-7; tentative D call: TRBD1 (6 bases). This CDR3 has 13 amino acids. V dropped 6 bases and J dropped 3 bases, with 12 bases sitting between them. Looked up from germline, CDR1 is MNHEY and CDR2 is SVGAGI. DNA for the CDR3: TGTGCCAGCAGACCCAGGGGTCTCTACGAGCAGTACTTC. Translated: CASRPRGLYEQYF.

The chain employs TRBV12-3 or TRBV12-4 and TRBJ1-5; D unclear. V was cut by 5 bases and J by 2 bases, with 7 bases left in between. This CDR3 has 13 amino acids. DNA of the CDR3: TGTGCCAGCAGTCGCCGAGGCAATCAGCCCCAGCATTTT. Protein sequence: CASSRRGNQPQHF.

Regarding this clone: The germline gene is not matched at one end of the junction; a read error may be the cause. The chain recombines TRBV11-2 with TRBJ1-2; D perhaps matches TRBD1 (5 bases). Per germline, CDR1 SGHAT and CDR2 FQNNGV. The CDR3 spans 15 residues. The CDR3 nucleotides are TGTGCCAGCAGCTCGTATCAGGGCAGAGGCTATGACTACACCTTC. Its translation is CASSSYQGRGYDYTF.